This T cell receptor beta chain appears in the sequencing data of a study of T cell repertoires in ileal Crohn's disease. Study results and limitations: Clonality above 26.8% at surgery always came with endoscopic recurrence. Active smokers at surgery had more clonal expansions than non-smokers.

Time point specified: neoterminal ileum biopsy at postoperative endoscopy, about 6 months after surgery. As to this clone: Its antigen is currently unknown.

The method was immunoSEQ multiplex PCR; TCRdb's version includes in-frame clones alone and lacks a portion of them. The profile shows 55,000 to 65,000 clones, about 89% of them singletons. The origin of this receptor is an adult with Crohn's disease. Material for sequencing was ileal tissue.

The CDR3 loop is CASRAPGTDTQYF. The CDR3 nucleotides are TGTGCCAGCAGAGCCCCGGGCACAGATACGCAGTATTTT. The chain uses TRBV6-5 and TRBJ2-3; D remains ambiguous. The length of the CDR3 is 13 residues. The germline gives CDR1 MNHEY, CDR2 SVGAGI. Deletions cut 6 bases from V and 1 base from J, with 8 bases between.